The present T cell receptor beta chain was sequenced within a study of blood T cell repertoires in COVID-19. Across the whole study: Sources were T cells, B-cell-depleted T cells, or PBMCs; the material itself was cDNA or gDNA.

Sequencing was performed with immunoSEQ multiplex PCR; in TCRdb, only in-frame clones are kept and a portion is missing. The sample records 100,000 to 150,000 clones, almost 90% being singletons. Sequencing was done on a sample of peripheral blood. This sequence was found in a woman aged 55-69 years with COVID-19, enrolled during active disease.

CDR3 residues: CASSSIDRNTEAFF. The DNA for the CDR3 is TGTGCCAGCAGCTCTATAGACAGAAACACTGAAGCTTTCTTT. V usage is TRBV3-1 (or the pseudogene TRBV3-2) and J usage is TRBJ1-1, with D possibly matching TRBD1 (5 bases). Germline CDR1 and CDR2: LGHDT and YNNKEL (reference sequence). V lost 5 bases and J lost 2, with 12 bases in between. CDR3 length equals 14 residues.